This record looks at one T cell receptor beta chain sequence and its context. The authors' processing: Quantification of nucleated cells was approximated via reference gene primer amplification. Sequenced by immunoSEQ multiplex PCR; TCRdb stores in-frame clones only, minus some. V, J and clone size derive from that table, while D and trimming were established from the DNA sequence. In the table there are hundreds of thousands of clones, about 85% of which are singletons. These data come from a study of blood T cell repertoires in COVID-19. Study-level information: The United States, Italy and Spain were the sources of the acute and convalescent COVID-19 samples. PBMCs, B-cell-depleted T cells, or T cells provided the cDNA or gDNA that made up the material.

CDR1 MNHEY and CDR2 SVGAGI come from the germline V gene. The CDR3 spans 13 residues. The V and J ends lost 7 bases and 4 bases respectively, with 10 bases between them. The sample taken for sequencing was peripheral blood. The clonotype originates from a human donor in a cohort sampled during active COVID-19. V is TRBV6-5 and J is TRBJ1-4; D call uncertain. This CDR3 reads CASTEQNNEKLFF. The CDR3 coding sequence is TGTGCCAGCACGGAGCAGAATAATGAAAAACTGTTTTTT.